These T cell receptor beta chains were read from a single sample in a study of cytomegalovirus exposure and HLA in healthy donors. Method: immunoSEQ multiplex PCR; TCRdb's copy keeps in-frame clones and lacks some. In the table there are some 140,000 clones, 70% to 80% of which are singletons. The sequencing sample was made of PBMCs. The receptor set was obtained from a female donor in good health and CMV-seronegative. Each CDR3 is given with its conserved first and last residue. The D gene is left open where the match is weak. Size is stated for part of the rows, as once, few or many counts, or as a class when the clone is expanded.

>15|TRBD2|TRBJ2-7|TRBV27|NA
CASKQNEGLGDRQYF
TGTGCCAGCAAACAAAATGAAGGACTAGGCGATCGGCAGTACTTC
>13|NA|TRBJ2-5|TRBV18|few
CASSPAAGETQYF
TGTGCCAGCTCACCAGCCGCGGGGGAGACCCAGTACTTC
>15|NA|TRBJ2-5|TRBV5-4|NA
CASSLASGLQETQYF
TGTGCCAGCAGCTTGGCCTCAGGGTTACAAGAGACCCAGTACTTC
>12|NA|TRBJ2-1|TRBV2|NA
CASTLARGEQFF
TGTGCCAGCACCCTAGCGCGAGGTGAGCAGTTCTTC
>15|TRBD1|TRBJ1-2|TRBV28|NA
CASSSSGQGTYGYTF
TGTGCCAGCAGCAGCAGCGGACAGGGGACCTATGGCTACACCTTC
>19|NA|TRBJ1-1|TRBV9|NA
CASSSKISAGPLMNTEAFF
TGTGCCAGCAGCTCCAAGATATCCGCGGGGCCCCTAATGAACACTGAAGCTTTCTTT
>16|NA|TRBJ2-2|TRBV9|once
CASSVPGVGNTGELFF
TGTGCCAGCAGCGTACCAGGGGTCGGTAACACCGGGGAGCTGTTTTTT
>15|NA|TRBJ2-1|TRBV7-9|NA
CASSFTAVFSNEQFF
TGTGCCAGCAGCTTTACGGCGGTATTTAGCAATGAGCAGTTCTTC
>14|NA|TRBJ1-2|TRBV9|NA
CASSVGGTNYGYTF
TGTGCCAGCAGCGTCGGAGGGACTAACTATGGCTACACCTTC
>13|NA|TRBJ1-5|TRBV19|NA
CASSWDFGQPQHF
TGTGCCAGTAGTTGGGACTTCGGCCAGCCCCAGCATTTT
>16|TRBD1|TRBJ1-4|TRBV4-2|few
CASSQENNRGTGELFF
TGTGCCAGCAGCCAAGAAAATAACAGGGGGACCGGGGAACTGTTTTTT
>16|TRBD1|TRBJ1-2|TRBV25-1|NA
CASSEDRAKANYGYTF
TGTGCCAGCAGTGAAGACAGGGCCAAAGCTAACTATGGCTACACCTTC
>12|TRBD1|TRBJ2-7|TRBV19|NA
CATRDRIYEQYF
TGTGCCACCCGGGACAGGATCTACGAGCAGTACTTC
>14|NA|TRBJ1-4|TRBV9|NA
CASSWDSRDEKLFF
TGTGCCAGCAGCTGGGACTCTCGGGATGAAAAACTGTTTTTT
>15|NA|TRBJ1-1|TRBV5-1|few
CASSLSPGEHTEAFF
TGCGCCAGCAGCTTGTCCCCGGGGGAGCACACTGAAGCTTTCTTT
>16|TRBD2|TRBJ2-5|TRBV5-6|NA
CASSLGTWTSGETQYF
TGTGCCAGCAGCTTGGGAACCTGGACTAGCGGGGAGACCCAGTACTTC
>15|NA|TRBJ2-7|TRBV5-1|NA
CASSLGSGDLYEQYF
TGCGCCAGCAGCTTGGGCTCAGGCGACCTCTACGAGCAGTACTTC
>16|TRBD2|TRBJ2-2|TRBV4-1|NA
CASSQSGGRGTGELFF
TGCGCCAGCTCCCAAAGCGGGGGGAGGGGCACCGGGGAGCTGTTTTTT
>14|NA|TRBJ2-1|TRBV9|NA
CASSVVDSYNEQFF
TGTGCCAGCAGCGTAGTTGACAGTTACAATGAGCAGTTCTTC
>15|NA|TRBJ2-5|TRBV7-6|NA
CASSLSNSVMETQYF
TGTGCCAGCAGCTTATCCAACTCCGTTATGGAGACCCAGTACTTC
>13|NA|TRBJ2-5|TRBV7-7|NA
CASSPDSLETQYF
TGTGCTAGCAGCCCAGACAGTCTAGAGACCCAGTACTTC
>16|TRBD2|TRBJ2-3|TRBV7-2|NA
CASTSGRASRTDTQYF
TGTGCCAGCACCTCCGGGAGGGCCAGTCGCACAGATACGCAGTATTTT
>14|TRBD2|TRBJ2-5|TRBV9|NA
CAARSGGAEETQYF
TGTGCCGCTAGAAGCGGGGGGGCCGAAGAGACCCAGTACTTC
>14|TRBD2|TRBJ2-7|TRBV2|NA
CASKIAGGLYEQYF
TGTGCCAGCAAAATAGCGGGAGGCTTGTACGAGCAGTACTTC
>15|TRBD1|TRBJ1-2|TRBV9|NA
CASSGGTGRSYGYTF
TGTGCCAGCAGCGGTGGGACAGGAAGATCCTATGGCTACACCTTC
>16|TRBD2|TRBJ2-3|TRBV7-3|NA
CASSLMAGGSTDTQYF
TGTGCCAGCAGCTTAATGGCGGGGGGTAGCACAGATACGCAGTATTTT
>14|TRBD2|TRBJ2-7|TRBV7-2|NA
CASARRTSPYEQYF
TGTGCCAGCGCAAGGAGGACTAGCCCCTACGAGCAGTACTTC
>15|NA|TRBJ1-1|TRBV15|NA
CATRKTAGGYTEAFF
TGTGCCACCAGAAAAACCGCCGGGGGGTACACTGAAGCTTTCTTT
>15|TRBD1|TRBJ2-7|TRBV13|NA
CASSPGTGGSYEQYF
TGTGCCAGCAGCCCCGGGACAGGAGGCTCCTACGAGCAGTACTTC
>13|NA|TRBJ1-5|TRBV12-5|NA
CASGPTGNQPQHF
TGTGCTAGTGGCCCAACAGGGAATCAGCCCCAGCATTTT
>13|NA|TRBJ1-2|TRBV6-5|NA
CASSYSIGVGYTF
TGTGCCAGCAGTTACTCGATCGGGGTCGGCTACACCTTC
>15|NA|TRBJ1-5|TRBV2|NA
CASSGFRTVNQPQHF
TGTGCCAGCAGTGGATTTAGGACAGTCAATCAGCCCCAGCATTTT
>12|TRBD2|TRBJ2-5|TRBV10-3|NA
CATGLAGETQYF
TGTGCCACTGGACTAGCGGGAGAGACCCAGTACTTC
>14|NA|TRBJ1-6|TRBV5-1|NA
CASSSATRGSPLHF
TGCGCCAGCAGCTCAGCCACGCGGGGATCACCCCTCCACTTT
>15|TRBD2|TRBJ2-2|TRBV7-2|NA
CASSFPGLAGGELFF
TGTGCCAGCAGCTTTCCGGGACTAGCGGGCGGGGAGCTGTTTTTT
>18|NA|TRBJ2-3|TRBV10-1|NA
CASIRWSFKRTITDTQYF
TGCGCCAGCATAAGATGGTCCTTTAAACGGACTATCACAGATACGCAGTATTTT
>11|TRBD1|TRBJ1-1|TRBV5-1|few
CASKQGAEAFF
TGCGCCAGCAAACAGGGGGCTGAAGCTTTCTTT
>13|NA|TRBJ1-1|TRBV2|NA
CASTDTVNTEAFF
TGTGCCAGCACGGACACGGTAAACACTGAAGCTTTCTTT
>17|TRBD2|TRBJ2-3|TRBV4-2|NA
CASSQGTSGRGTDTQYF
TGTGCCAGCAGCCAGGGGACTAGCGGGAGGGGCACAGATACGCAGTATTTT
>15|NA|TRBJ2-3|TRBV19|NA
CASSSRVWSTDTQYF
TGTGCCAGTAGTAGCCGAGTTTGGAGCACAGATACGCAGTATTTT
>18|NA|TRBJ1-1|TRBV5-5|NA
CASNIHVLQVRMNTEAFF
TGTGCCAGCAACATCCACGTCCTGCAGGTCAGGATGAACACTGAAGCTTTCTTT
>14|NA|TRBJ2-7|TRBV7-2|NA
CASSLAPAVYEQYF
TGTGCCAGCAGCTTAGCGCCGGCGGTCTACGAGCAGTACTTC
>17|TRBD1|TRBJ1-1|TRBV4-2|NA
CASSHTDRGLLNTEAFF
TGTGCCAGCAGCCACACAGACAGGGGGCTGTTAAACACTGAAGCTTTCTTT
>13|NA|TRBJ2-7|TRBV6-5|few
CASRPGHYYEQYF
TGTGCCAGCCGACCGGGACACTACTACGAGCAGTACTTC
>17|NA|TRBJ2-7|TRBV14|NA
CASSQPVGAGELKKQYF
TGTGCCAGCAGCCAACCTGTGGGGGCAGGGGAGTTAAAGAAGCAGTACTTC
>14|NA|TRBJ2-5|TRBV5-5|NA
CASSLGGAQETQYF
TGTGCCAGCAGCTTGGGTGGAGCACAAGAGACCCAGTACTTC
>14|NA|TRBJ1-2|TRBV27|NA
CASAPKSSIYGYTF
TGTGCCAGCGCGCCAAAATCTTCCATCTATGGCTACACCTTC
>15|NA|TRBJ2-2|TRBV19|many
CASQSAVGAGGELFF
TGTGCCAGCCAATCGGCCGTGGGGGCAGGCGGGGAGCTGTTTTTT